The 6 T cell receptor beta chains below come from one sample, sequenced in a study of blood T cell repertoires in COVID-19. Sequencing used immunoSEQ multiplex PCR; TCRdb keeps in-frame clones, though not all of them. Among some 350,000 clones listed, roughly 90% were seen once. The sample taken for sequencing was peripheral blood. These receptors all come from a woman aged 25 to 39 with COVID-19, enrolled during active disease.

This clone appeared a few times. The chain links TRBV14 to TRBJ2-2; TRBD2 is a possible D gene (5 bases). The CDR3 is 16 residues long. V was trimmed by 4 bases and J by 6 bases, leaving 18 bases between them. Germline CDR1 is SGHDN and CDR2 is FVKESK. The CDR3: CASSPSMGAEPGELFF. For the CDR3, the DNA is TGTGCCAGCAGCCCATCTATGGGAGCGGAGCCCGGGGAGCTGTTTTTT.

J is TRBJ1-2 and V is TRBV5-4, with a possible D match to TRBD1 (6 bases). Germline loops: CDR1 SGHNT, CDR2 YYREEE (reference sequence). This CDR3 region has 14 residues. The V and J ends lost 4 bases and 2 bases respectively, with 12 bases between them. The CDR3, as DNA: TGTGCCAGCAGCGTGACAGGAAAAAACTATGGCTACACCTTC. Its protein product is CASSVTGKNYGYTF.

V and J are TRBV10-2 and TRBJ1-4; possibly TRBD1 for D (5 bases). CDR3 length: 14 amino acids. Germline loops: CDR1 WSHSY, CDR2 SAAADI. Between the trimmed V and J ends, which lost 7 bases and 6 bases, there was a span of 15 bases. CDR3 sequence reads: CASKSLGGDEKLFF. Here the CDR3 DNA reads TGCGCCAGCAAGAGTTTGGGGGGAGATGAAAAACTGTTTTTT.

This clone was picked up one time. The V call is TRBV12-5, the J call TRBJ2-7, with D tentatively TRBD2 (5 bases). Germline V gives CDR1 LGHNT, CDR2 FRNRAP. Trimming shortened V by 0 bases and J by 3 bases, and 15 bases separated the two germline ends. The length of the CDR3 is 16 residues. The CDR3 coding sequence is TGTGCTAGTGGTTTGGTACGGACTGGTGGTTACTACGAGCAGTACGTC. Translation gives CASGLVRTGGYYEQYV.

The count of this clone is one. The chain couples TRBV6-5 to TRBJ1-4, with 9 bases identical to TRBD1. Trimming at V came to 5 bases and at J to 8 bases, leaving 6 bases not matched to a gene. Germline CDR1 reads MNHEY; CDR2 reads SVGAGI. The CDR3 length is 14 residues. In nucleotides, the CDR3 is TGTGCCAGCAGTCACAGGGGGCTCGAGGAAAAACTGTTTTTT. Translation: CASSHRGLEEKLFF.

This chain joins TRBV5-6 and TRBJ1-5; TRBD1 aligns across 9 bases. CDR3 size: 19 residues. The V and J ends lost 3 bases and 0 bases, in that order; junction bases with no gene match: 13. CDR1 and CDR2 from the germline V gene are SGHDT and YYEEEE. The CDR3 region has the DNA TGTGCCAGCAGCTCCTTTGGAGGGACAGGGACCTATAGCAATCAGCCCCAGCATTTT. It codes for CASSSFGGTGTYSNQPQHF.